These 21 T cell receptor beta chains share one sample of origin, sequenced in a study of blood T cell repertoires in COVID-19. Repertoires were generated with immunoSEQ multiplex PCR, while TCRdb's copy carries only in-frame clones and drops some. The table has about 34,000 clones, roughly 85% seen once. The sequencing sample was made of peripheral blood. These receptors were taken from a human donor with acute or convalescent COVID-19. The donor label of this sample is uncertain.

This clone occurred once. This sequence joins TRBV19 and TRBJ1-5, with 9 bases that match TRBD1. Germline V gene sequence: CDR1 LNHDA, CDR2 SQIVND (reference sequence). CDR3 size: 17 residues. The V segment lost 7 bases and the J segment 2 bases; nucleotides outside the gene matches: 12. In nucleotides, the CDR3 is TGTGCCAGTACCCCGACAGGGGGATTGGTTGGCAATCAGCCCCAGCATTTT. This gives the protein CASTPTGGLVGNQPQHF.

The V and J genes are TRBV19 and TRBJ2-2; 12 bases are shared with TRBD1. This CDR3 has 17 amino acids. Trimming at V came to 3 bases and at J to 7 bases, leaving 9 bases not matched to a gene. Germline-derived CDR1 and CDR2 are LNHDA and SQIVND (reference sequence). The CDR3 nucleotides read TGTGCCAGTAGTATTAGCGGGACAGGGGGCTTTGTCGGGGAGCTGTTTTTT. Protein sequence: CASSISGTGGFVGELFF.

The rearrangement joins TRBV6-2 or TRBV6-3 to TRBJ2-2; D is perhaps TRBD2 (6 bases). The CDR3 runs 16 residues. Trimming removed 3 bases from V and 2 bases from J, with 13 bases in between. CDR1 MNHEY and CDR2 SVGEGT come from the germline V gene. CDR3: CASSYGLGLNTGELFF. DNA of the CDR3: TGTGCCAGCAGTTATGGCCTGGGACTCAACACCGGGGAGCTGTTTTTT.

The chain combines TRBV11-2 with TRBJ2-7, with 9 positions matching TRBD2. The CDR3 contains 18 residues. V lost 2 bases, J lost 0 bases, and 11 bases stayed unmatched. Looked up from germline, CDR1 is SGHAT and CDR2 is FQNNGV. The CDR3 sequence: CASSLLLGLAGPSYEQYF. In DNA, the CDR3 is TGTGCCAGCAGCTTACTTTTAGGGCTAGCGGGGCCCTCCTACGAGCAGTACTTC.

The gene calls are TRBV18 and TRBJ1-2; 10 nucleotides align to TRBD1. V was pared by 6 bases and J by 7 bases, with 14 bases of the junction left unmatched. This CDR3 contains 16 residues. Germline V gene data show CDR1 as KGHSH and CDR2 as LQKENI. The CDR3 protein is CASSLPGTGAFGGYTF. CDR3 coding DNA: TGTGCCAGCTCCTTGCCCGGGACAGGGGCTTTCGGTGGCTACACCTTC. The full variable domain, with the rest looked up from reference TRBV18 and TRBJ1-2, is NAGVMQNPRHLVRRRGQEARLRCSPMKGHSHVYWYRQLPEEGLKFMVYLQKENIIDESGMPKERFSAEFPKEGPSILRIQQVVRGDSAAYFCASSLPGTGAFGGYTFGSGTRLTVV.

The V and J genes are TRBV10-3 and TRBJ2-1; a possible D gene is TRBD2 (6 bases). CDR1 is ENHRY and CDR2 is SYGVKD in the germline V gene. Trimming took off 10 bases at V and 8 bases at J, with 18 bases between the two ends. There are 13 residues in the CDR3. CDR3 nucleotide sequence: TGTGCCACCGCGGACGGGAGTAGGGATGAGCAGTTCTTC. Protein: CATADGSRDEQFF.

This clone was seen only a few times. CDR3: CASSESASMGHLFYEQYF. CDR3 in DNA: TGTGCCAGCAGTGAATCGGCCTCTATGGGACACCTTTTCTACGAGCAGTACTTC. The chain couples TRBV6-1 to TRBJ2-7; possibly TRBD1 for D (6 bases). Deletions cut 2 bases from V and 3 bases from J, with 23 bases between. CDR3 length equals 18 residues. Per germline, CDR1 MNHNS and CDR2 SASEGT.

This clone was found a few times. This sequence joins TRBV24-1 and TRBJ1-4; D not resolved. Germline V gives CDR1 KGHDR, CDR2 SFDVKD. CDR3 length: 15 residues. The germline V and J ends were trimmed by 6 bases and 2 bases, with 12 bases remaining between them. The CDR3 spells CATSSRAGTNEKLFF. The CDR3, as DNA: TGTGCCACCAGTTCAAGGGCGGGGACTAATGAAAAACTGTTTTTT.

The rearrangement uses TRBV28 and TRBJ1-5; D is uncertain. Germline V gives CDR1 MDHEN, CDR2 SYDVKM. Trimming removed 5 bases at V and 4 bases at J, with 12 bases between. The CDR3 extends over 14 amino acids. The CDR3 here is CASSTTAENQPQHF. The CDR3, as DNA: TGTGCCAGCAGTACCACGGCGGAAAATCAGCCCCAGCATTTT. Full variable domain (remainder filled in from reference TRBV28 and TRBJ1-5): DVKVTQSSRYLVKRTGEKVFLECVQDMDHENMFWYRQDPGLGLRLIYFSYDVKMKEKGDIPEGYSVSREKKERFSLILESASTNQTSMYLCASSTTAENQPQHFGDGTRLSIL.

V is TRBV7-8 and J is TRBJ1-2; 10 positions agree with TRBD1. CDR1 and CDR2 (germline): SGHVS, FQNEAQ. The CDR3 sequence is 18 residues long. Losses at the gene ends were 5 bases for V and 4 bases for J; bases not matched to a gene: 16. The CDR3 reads CASSQGGVPGQGPYGYTF. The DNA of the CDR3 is TGTGCCAGCAGCCAAGGCGGTGTGCCGGGACAGGGGCCCTATGGCTACACCTTC.

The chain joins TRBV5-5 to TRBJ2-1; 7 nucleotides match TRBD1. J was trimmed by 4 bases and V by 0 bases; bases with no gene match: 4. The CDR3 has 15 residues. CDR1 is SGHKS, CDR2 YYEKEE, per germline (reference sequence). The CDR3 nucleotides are TGTGCCAGCAGCTTGGCCGGGACAGAATACAATGAGCAGTTCTTC. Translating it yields CASSLAGTEYNEQFF.

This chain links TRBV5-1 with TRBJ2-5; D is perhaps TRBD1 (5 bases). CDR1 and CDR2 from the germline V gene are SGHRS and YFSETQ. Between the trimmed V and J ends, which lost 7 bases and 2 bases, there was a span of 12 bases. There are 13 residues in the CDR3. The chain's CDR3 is CASFVGAQETQYF. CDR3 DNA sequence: TGCGCCAGCTTTGTTGGGGCGCAAGAGACCCAGTACTTC.

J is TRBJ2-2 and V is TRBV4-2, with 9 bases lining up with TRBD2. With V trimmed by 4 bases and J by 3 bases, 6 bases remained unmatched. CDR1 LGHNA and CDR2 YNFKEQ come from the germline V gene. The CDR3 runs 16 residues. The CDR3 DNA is TGTGCCAGCAGCCGATGGACTAGCGTGGACACCGGGGAGCTGTTTTTT. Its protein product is CASSRWTSVDTGELFF.

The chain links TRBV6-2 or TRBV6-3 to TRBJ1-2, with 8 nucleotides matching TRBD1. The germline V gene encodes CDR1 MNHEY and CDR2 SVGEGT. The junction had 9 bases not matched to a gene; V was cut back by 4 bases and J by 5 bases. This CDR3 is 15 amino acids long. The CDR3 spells CASSSLTGTGYGYTF. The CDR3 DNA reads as TGTGCCAGCAGTTCACTTACCGGGACAGGTTATGGCTACACCTTC.

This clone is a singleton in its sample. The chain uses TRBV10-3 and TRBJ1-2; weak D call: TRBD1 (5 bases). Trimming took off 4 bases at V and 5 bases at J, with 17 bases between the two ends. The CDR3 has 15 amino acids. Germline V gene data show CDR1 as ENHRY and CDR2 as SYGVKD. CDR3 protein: CAISAQETEIYGYTF. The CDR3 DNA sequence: TGTGCCATCAGTGCCCAAGAGACAGAAATTTATGGCTACACCTTC.

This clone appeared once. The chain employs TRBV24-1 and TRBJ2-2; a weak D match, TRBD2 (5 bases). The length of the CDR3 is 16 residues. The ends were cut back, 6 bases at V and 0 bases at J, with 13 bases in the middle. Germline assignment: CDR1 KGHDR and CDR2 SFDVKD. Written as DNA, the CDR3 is TGTGCCACCAGTCCAGGTCTAGCCACGAACACCGGGGAGCTGTTTTTT. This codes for CATSPGLATNTGELFF.

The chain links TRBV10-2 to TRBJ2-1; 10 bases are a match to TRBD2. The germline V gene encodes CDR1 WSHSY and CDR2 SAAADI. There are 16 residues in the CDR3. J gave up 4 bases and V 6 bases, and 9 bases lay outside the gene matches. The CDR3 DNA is TGCGCCAGCAGGGACGCGGGACTAGCGAATTACAATGAGCAGTTCTTC. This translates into CASRDAGLANYNEQFF.

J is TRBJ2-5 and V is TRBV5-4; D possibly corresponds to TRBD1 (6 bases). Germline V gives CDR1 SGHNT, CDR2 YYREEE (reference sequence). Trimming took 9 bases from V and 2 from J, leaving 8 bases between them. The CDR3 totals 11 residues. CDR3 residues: CATTGQETQYF. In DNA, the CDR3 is TGTGCCACAACAGGGCAAGAGACCCAGTACTTC.

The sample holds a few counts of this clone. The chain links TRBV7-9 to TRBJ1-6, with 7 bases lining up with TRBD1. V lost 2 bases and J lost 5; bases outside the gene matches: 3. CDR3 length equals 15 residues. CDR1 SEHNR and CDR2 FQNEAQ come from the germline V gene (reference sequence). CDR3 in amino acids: CASSLRQGNNSPLHF. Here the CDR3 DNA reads TGTGCCAGCAGCTTACGACAGGGTAATAATTCACCCCTCCACTTT.

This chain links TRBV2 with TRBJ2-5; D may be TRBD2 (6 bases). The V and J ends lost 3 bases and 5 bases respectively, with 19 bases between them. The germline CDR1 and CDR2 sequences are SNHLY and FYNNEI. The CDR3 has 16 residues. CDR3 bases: TGTGCCAGCAGTGATTACTGGTCTGTTGGGGGGGAGACCCAGTACTTC. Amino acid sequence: CASSDYWSVGGETQYF.

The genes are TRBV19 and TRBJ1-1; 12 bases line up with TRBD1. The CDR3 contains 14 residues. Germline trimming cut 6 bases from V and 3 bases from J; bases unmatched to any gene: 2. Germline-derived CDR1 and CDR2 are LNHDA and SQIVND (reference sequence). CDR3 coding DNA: TGTGCCAGTAGGGGGACAGGGGGCCACACTGAAGCTTTCTTT. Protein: CASRGTGGHTEAFF.